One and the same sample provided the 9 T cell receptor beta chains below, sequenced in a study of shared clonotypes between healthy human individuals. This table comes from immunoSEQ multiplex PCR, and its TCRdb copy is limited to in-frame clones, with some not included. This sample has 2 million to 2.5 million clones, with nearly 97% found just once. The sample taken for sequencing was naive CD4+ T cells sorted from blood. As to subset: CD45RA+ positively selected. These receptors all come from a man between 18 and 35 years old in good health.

CDR3: CASSLGGGGVQETQYF. CDR3 coding DNA: TGCGCCAGCAGCTTGGGTGGCGGGGGGGTCCAAGAGACCCAGTACTTC. The chain uses TRBV5-1 and TRBJ2-5; 9 nucleotides agree with TRBD2. Per the germline V gene, CDR1 is SGHRS and CDR2 is YFSETQ. The junction had 4 bases not matched to a gene; V was cut back by 0 bases and J by 1 base. The CDR3 is 16 residues long.

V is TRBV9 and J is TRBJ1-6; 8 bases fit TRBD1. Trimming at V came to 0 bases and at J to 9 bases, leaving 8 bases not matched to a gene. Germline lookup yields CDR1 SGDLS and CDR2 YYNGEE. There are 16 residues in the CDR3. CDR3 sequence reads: CASSVGQGAFGSPLHF. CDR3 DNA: TGTGCCAGCAGCGTAGGGCAGGGGGCGTTCGGTTCACCCCTCCACTTT.

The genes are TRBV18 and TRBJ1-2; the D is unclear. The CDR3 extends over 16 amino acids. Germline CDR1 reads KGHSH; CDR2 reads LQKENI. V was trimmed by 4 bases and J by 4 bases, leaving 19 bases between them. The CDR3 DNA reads TGTGCCAGCTCACTTGGAACCCAGCAGCCGGGCTATGGCTACACCTTC. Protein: CASSLGTQQPGYGYTF.

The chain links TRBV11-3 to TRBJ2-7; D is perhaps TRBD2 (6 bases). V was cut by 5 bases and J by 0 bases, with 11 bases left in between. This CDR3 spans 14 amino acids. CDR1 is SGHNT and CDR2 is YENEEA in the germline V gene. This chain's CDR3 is CASSPRSGSYEQYF. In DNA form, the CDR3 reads TGTGCCAGCAGCCCACGTAGCGGCTCCTACGAGCAGTACTTC. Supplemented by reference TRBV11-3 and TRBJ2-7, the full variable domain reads EAGVVQSPRYKIIEKKQPVAFWCNPISGHNTLYWYLQNLGQGPELLIRYENEEAVDDSQLPKDRFSAERLKGVDSTLKIQPAELGDSAVYLCASSPRSGSYEQYFGPGTRLTVT.

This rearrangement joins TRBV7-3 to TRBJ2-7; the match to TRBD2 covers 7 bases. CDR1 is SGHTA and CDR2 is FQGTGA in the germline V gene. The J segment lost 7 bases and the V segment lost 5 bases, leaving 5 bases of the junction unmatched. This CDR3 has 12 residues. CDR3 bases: TGTGCCAGCAGCCTCACCGGGGGGGAGCAGTACTTC. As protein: CASSLTGGEQYF.

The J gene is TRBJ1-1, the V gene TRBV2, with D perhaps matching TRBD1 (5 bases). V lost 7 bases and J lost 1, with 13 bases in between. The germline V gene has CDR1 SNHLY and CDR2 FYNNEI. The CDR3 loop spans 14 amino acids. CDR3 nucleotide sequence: TGTGCCAGCACCTCGGTGGGGGAGAACACTGAAGCTTTCTTT. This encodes CASTSVGENTEAFF.

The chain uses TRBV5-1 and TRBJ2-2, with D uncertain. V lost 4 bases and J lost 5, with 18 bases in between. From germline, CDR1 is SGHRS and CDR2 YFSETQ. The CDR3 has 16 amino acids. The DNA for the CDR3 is TGCGCCAGCAGCCCTTCCACAAATTACGGAACCGGGGAGCTGTTTTTT. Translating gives CASSPSTNYGTGELFF.

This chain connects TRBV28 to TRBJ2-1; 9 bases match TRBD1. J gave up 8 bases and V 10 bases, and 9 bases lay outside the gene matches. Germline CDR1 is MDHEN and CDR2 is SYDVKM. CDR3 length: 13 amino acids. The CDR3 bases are TGTGCCACCAGGACAGGGGTGCTGCATGAGCAGTTCTTC. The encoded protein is CATRTGVLHEQFF.

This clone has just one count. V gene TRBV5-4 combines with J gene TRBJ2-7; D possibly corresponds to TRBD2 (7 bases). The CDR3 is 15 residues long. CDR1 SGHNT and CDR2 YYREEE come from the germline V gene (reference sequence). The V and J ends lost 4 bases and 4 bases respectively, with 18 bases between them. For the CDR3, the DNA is TGTGCCAGCAGCACTTTAGGGGGGGTTGCTTACGAGCAGTACTTC. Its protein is CASSTLGGVAYEQYF. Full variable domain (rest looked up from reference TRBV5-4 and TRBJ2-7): ETGVTQSPTHLIKTRGQQVTLRCSSQSGHNTVSWYQQALGQGPQFIFQYYREEENGRGNFPPRFSGLQFPNYSSELNVNALELDDSALYLCASSTLGGVAYEQYFGPGTRLTVT.